What follows are 14 T cell receptor beta chains derived from one specimen sequenced in a study of blood T cell repertoires in COVID-19. The data were produced by immunoSEQ multiplex PCR, yet TCRdb's version contains in-frame clones alone and is incomplete. This sample has about 300,000 clones; approximately 89% occur once, and the top ten carry approximately 2%. Sequencing was performed on peripheral blood. All receptors derive from a woman younger than 45 with COVID-19, enrolled during active disease.

This sequence joins TRBV6-5 and TRBJ1-2, with D unclear. The ends were cut back, 0 bases at V and 8 bases at J, with 10 bases in the middle. Germline-derived CDR1 and CDR2 are MNHEY and SVGAGI. This CDR3 comprises 13 residues. CDR3 residues: CASSYSEGVGYTF. The CDR3 DNA is TGTGCCAGCAGTTACTCAGAGGGAGTGGGCTACACCTTC.

As DNA, the CDR3 is TGTGCCAGCAGGAAGGACAGGTGGGGCCTTTTCTACGAGCAGTACTTC. Protein sequence: CASRKDRWGLFYEQYF. The chain couples TRBV2 to TRBJ2-7, with 7 bases matching TRBD1. After removal of 6 bases from V and 3 bases from J, the junction contained 14 bases not matched to a gene. Germline assignment: CDR1 SNHLY and CDR2 FYNNEI. CDR3 size: 16 residues.

This chain connects TRBV5-1 to TRBJ2-1; TRBD1 matches at 7 bases. Germline V lookup: CDR1 SGHRS, CDR2 YFSETQ. The V gene end was trimmed by 5 bases and the J gene end by 5 bases; junction bases not matched to a gene: 7. This CDR3 is 14 amino acids long. The CDR3, as DNA: TGCGCCAGCAGTAGGGACAGATTAAACAATGAGCAGTTCTTC. Encoded protein: CASSRDRLNNEQFF. The full variable domain, its missing parts supplied by reference TRBV5-1 and TRBJ2-1, is KAGVTQTPRYLIKTRGQQVTLSCSPISGHRSVSWYQQTPGQGLQFLFEYFSETQRNKGNFPGRFSGRQFSNSRSEMNVSTLELGDSALYLCASSRDRLNNEQFFGPGTRLTVL.

CDR3 residues: CASTFSGTAYGYTF. The CDR3 DNA sequence: TGTGCCAGCACGTTCTCCGGGACAGCTTATGGCTACACCTTC. The rearrangement joins TRBV28 to TRBJ1-2, with 7 bases matching TRBD1. Trimming at V came to 7 bases and at J to 5 bases, leaving 10 bases not matched to a gene. The length of the CDR3 is 14 residues. The germline CDR1 and CDR2 sequences are MDHEN and SYDVKM.

The chain has TRBV4-2 and TRBJ2-1, with 13 bases aligning to TRBD2. The CDR3 length is 15 residues. Germline values: CDR1 LGHNA, CDR2 YNFKEQ. The junction had 6 bases not matched to a gene; V was cut back by 3 bases and J by 10 bases. The CDR3 region has the DNA TGTGCCAGCAGCCAGGCCGGGACTAGCGGGACAGAGCAGTTCTTC. Its translation: CASSQAGTSGTEQFF.

This CDR3 reads CASSEGGVETQYF. The CDR3 DNA follows: TGTGCCAGCAGTGAGGGGGGGGTGGAGACCCAGTACTTC. The chain links TRBV6-1 to TRBJ2-5; 7 nucleotides agree with TRBD2. Germline V gene sequence: CDR1 MNHNS, CDR2 SASEGT. This CDR3 region has 13 residues. After removal of 3 bases from V and 5 bases from J, the junction contained 3 bases not matched to a gene.

V and J are TRBV11-2 and TRBJ1-4, with a possible D match to TRBD1 (6 bases). This CDR3 has 16 amino acids. V lost 3 bases, J lost 6 bases, and 17 bases lay in between. The germline V gene has CDR1 SGHAT and CDR2 FQNNGV. CDR3 region: CASSLYGTGTDEKLFF. The CDR3 DNA reads TGTGCCAGCAGCTTGTACGGAACAGGGACGGATGAAAAACTGTTTTTT.

V usage is TRBV28 and J usage is TRBJ2-3; the D gene is possibly TRBD2 (6 bases). V lost 2 bases, J lost 4 bases, and 13 bases lay in between. Germline CDR1 and CDR2: MDHEN and SYDVKM. The CDR3 has 15 residues. In nucleotides, the CDR3 is TGTGCCAGCAGTTTAACCCCCGGAGGGCCAGATACGCAGTATTTT. It yields the protein CASSLTPGGPDTQYF. Full variable domain (missing parts from reference TRBV28 and TRBJ2-3): DVKVTQSSRYLVKRTGEKVFLECVQDMDHENMFWYRQDPGLGLRLIYFSYDVKMKEKGDIPEGYSVSREKKERFSLILESASTNQTSMYLCASSLTPGGPDTQYFGPGTRLTVL.

The genes are TRBV30 and TRBJ2-1; 9 bases match TRBD2. The trim removed 4 bases at V and 7 bases at J, leaving 8 bases unmatched. The CDR3 is 14 residues long. Looked up from germline, CDR1 is GTSNPN and CDR2 is SVGIG (reference sequence). This CDR3 is CAWKFSGGRNEQFF. DNA of the CDR3: TGTGCCTGGAAATTTAGCGGGGGAAGGAATGAGCAGTTCTTC.

This sequence joins TRBV7-6 and TRBJ2-5, with a weak D call TRBD2 (6 bases). Germline CDR1 reads SGHVS; CDR2 reads FNYEAQ. CDR3 length equals 14 residues. Trimming took off 1 base at V and 2 bases at J, with 8 bases between the two ends. This chain's CDR3 is CASSLGLAQETQYF. For the CDR3, the DNA is TGTGCCAGCAGCTTAGGGCTAGCGCAAGAGACCCAGTACTTC. Looking up the rest from reference TRBV7-6 and TRBJ2-5 gives the full variable domain: GAGVSQSPRYKVTKRGQDVALRCDPISGHVSLYWYRQALGQGPEFLTYFNYEAQQDKSGLPNDRFSAERPEGSISTLTIQRTEQRDSAMYRCASSLGLAQETQYFGPGTRLLVL.

The gene calls are TRBV6-2 or TRBV6-3 and TRBJ1-6; D is unresolved. Trimming cost V 7 bases and J 0 bases, with 10 bases left between them. CDR1 and CDR2 from the germline V gene are MNHEY and SVGEGT. This CDR3 contains 15 residues. CDR3 DNA sequence: TGTGCCAGCACCCCTCGGAGCTCCTATAATTCACCCCTCCACTTT. This translates into CASTPRSSYNSPLHF.

The J gene is TRBJ2-2, the V gene TRBV6-5; 7 positions agree with TRBD2. With 4 bases clipped from V and 5 bases from J, the junction kept 7 bases outside the gene matches. CDR1 is MNHEY, CDR2 SVGAGI, per germline. This CDR3 is 15 amino acids long. Here the CDR3 DNA reads TGTGCCAGCAGTTTGGGTTCAGCGGGGACCGGGGAGCTGTTTTTT. Amino acids: CASSLGSAGTGELFF.

This chain connects TRBV24-1 to TRBJ2-5; perhaps TRBD1 as D (6 bases). CDR1 and CDR2 (germline): KGHDR, SFDVKD. CDR3 length: 13 amino acids. The V gene lost 7 bases and the J gene lost 4 bases, with 12 bases spanning the gap. CDR3 in DNA: TGTGCCACCAGGCAGGGGCATGGAGAGACCCAGTACTTC. This translates into CATRQGHGETQYF.

This clone has just one count. The chain recombines TRBV29-1 with TRBJ2-2; perhaps TRBD2 as D (5 bases). V lost 5 bases, J lost 5 bases, and 9 bases lay in between. This CDR3 region has 12 residues. Germline V lookup: CDR1 SQVTM, CDR2 ANQGSEA. Here the CDR3 reads CSVKRETGELFF. In DNA form, the CDR3 reads TGCAGCGTTAAACGGGAAACCGGGGAGCTGTTTTTT.